Below, 28 T cell receptor beta chains from the same sample are listed, as sequenced in a study of spatial heterogeneity in lung cancer (dated by TCRdb to the late 2010s). Per the publication, the time point label means: sample taken at primary tumor resection. Receptor libraries were prepared by 5' RACE. TCRdb names NextSeq 500 as the instrument used. TCRdb trimmed public reads at Q25 via fastp, called clones via MiXCR and kept in-frame beta chains. Under each unique CDR3 protein, matching rows form one entry showing the most common genes and DNA. The sample table contains about 9,700 distinct CDR3 sequences; only one count was recorded for around 9.3% of them. Roughly 13% of the sample goes to the ten largest clones. Overall study results and their limits: The number of expanded intratumoral alpha and beta TCRs correlated with the tumor nonsynonymous mutation count.

These TCRs' antigens remain unknown. Sequencing was performed on lung tumor tissue, taken at surgery. Receptors were obtained from a female donor with early-stage non-small cell lung cancer.

This clonotype was detected a few times. The V call is TRBV20-1, the J call TRBJ1-4; 10 bases are a match to TRBD1. The CDR3 has 14 amino acids. Germline values: CDR1 DFQATT, CDR2 SNEGSKA (reference sequence). CDR3 nucleotide sequence: TGCGACAGGGGGCCGGATGACGCTAATGAAAAACTGTTTTTT. As protein: CDRGPDDANEKLFF.

The chain recombines TRBV6-6 with TRBJ2-2; D not resolved. Germline CDR1 is MNHNY and CDR2 is SVGAGI (reference sequence). V was trimmed by 1 base and J by 6 bases, leaving 6 bases between them. The length of the CDR3 is 13 residues. CDR3 DNA: TGTGCCAGCAGTTACTTCGAACCCGGGGAGCTGTTTTTT. Translated, it gives CASSYFEPGELFF.

This clonotype came up a few times. The chain employs TRBV13 and TRBJ2-1; 15 bases align to TRBD2. CDR1 and CDR2 (germline): PRHDT, FYEKMQ (reference sequence). The CDR3 is 18 residues long. Unmatched junction bases numbered 14, after V lost 5 bases and J lost 9 bases. CDR3 coding DNA: TGTGCCAGCAGCCAGGGACTAGCGGGGGGTGCCGGGGCCGCTGAGCAGTTCTTC. It specifies CASSQGLAGGAGAAEQFF.

This clonotype was counted ten times or more. The rearrangement uses TRBV6-2 or TRBV6-3 and TRBJ1-5; D possibly corresponds to TRBD1 (5 bases). V was shortened by 2 bases and J by 5 bases, with 7 bases between the two germline ends. CDR1 is MNHEY and CDR2 is SVGEGT in the germline V gene. The CDR3 runs to 13 residues. CDR3 nucleotide sequence: TGTGCCAGCAGTTACATGGGGGATCAGCCCCAGCATTTT. This translates into CASSYMGDQPQHF.

This clonotype turned up a few times. V and J are TRBV5-1 and TRBJ1-2; 7 nucleotides match TRBD1. With 4 bases clipped from V and 3 bases from J, the junction kept 6 bases outside the gene matches. The germline V gene has CDR1 SGHRS and CDR2 YFSETQ. The CDR3 sequence is 14 residues long. DNA of the CDR3: TGCGCCAGCAGCCCAGACAGGGCTGACTATGGCTACACCTTC. This codes for CASSPDRADYGYTF. The full variable domain, with the rest looked up from reference TRBV5-1 and TRBJ1-2, is KAGVTQTPRYLIKTRGQQVTLSCSPISGHRSVSWYQQTPGQGLQFLFEYFSETQRNKGNFPGRFSGRQFSNSRSEMNVSTLELGDSALYLCASSPDRADYGYTFGSGTRLTVV.

This clonotype was counted between two and nine times. Here the CDR3 omits its conserved ending phenylalanine or tryptophan, so a read error is the likely source. The genes are TRBV10-3 and TRBJ2-3; D gene unclear. The germline gives CDR1 ENHRY, CDR2 SYGVKD. CDR3 length equals 15 residues. The V end was cut by 0 bases, the J end by 0 bases, with 7 bases between. The CDR3: CAISESVSSTDTQYL. The DNA for the CDR3 is TGTGCCATCAGTGAGTCGGTCTCTAGCACAGATACGCAGTATTTA.

This clonotype was observed a few times. The V gene is TRBV5-1, the J gene TRBJ2-1, with D hard to call. Germline V gene data show CDR1 as SGHRS and CDR2 as YFSETQ. Trimming removed 2 bases from V and 2 bases from J, with 11 bases in between. The CDR3 has 15 residues. The chain's CDR3 is CASSFSGGTYNEQFF. CDR3 DNA: TGCGCCAGCAGCTTCTCCGGCGGAACCTACAATGAGCAGTTCTTC. Using reference TRBV5-1 and TRBJ2-1 for the parts outside the CDR3, the full variable domain is KAGVTQTPRYLIKTRGQQVTLSCSPISGHRSVSWYQQTPGQGLQFLFEYFSETQRNKGNFPGRFSGRQFSNSRSEMNVSTLELGDSALYLCASSFSGGTYNEQFFGPGTRLTVL.

This clonotype has at least ten counts. The V and J genes are TRBV2 and TRBJ1-2; D uncertain. Trimming left V 4 bases short and J 4 bases short, with 10 bases between. CDR1 SNHLY and CDR2 FYNNEI come from the germline V gene. There are 13 residues in the CDR3. CDR3 residues: CASSAGPRYGYTF. The CDR3 DNA follows: TGTGCCAGCAGTGCCGGGCCCCGCTATGGCTACACCTTC.

Sample share makes this clonotype medium-sized. The genes are TRBV5-6 and TRBJ2-3, with 7 bases matching TRBD1. The germline gives CDR1 SGHDT, CDR2 YYEEEE. This CDR3 is built from 16 residues. V lost 7 bases, J lost 4 bases, and 15 bases stayed unmatched. CDR3 DNA: TGTGCCAGCCACTCTAGGGGGCGCGTCGGCCCAGATACGCAGTATTTT. It yields the protein CASHSRGRVGPDTQYF.

By sample fraction, this clonotype is medium-sized. The chain employs TRBV7-9 and TRBJ2-7, with a tentative D call TRBD1 (6 bases). CDR1 is SEHNR and CDR2 is FQNEAQ in the germline V gene (reference sequence). The CDR3 spans 15 residues. Trimming cost V 5 bases and J 6 bases, with 20 bases left between them. The CDR3 reads CASSPAGTYPLEQYF. The CDR3 nucleotides are TGTGCCAGCAGCCCGGCTGGGACATACCCTCTCGAGCAGTACTTC.

The gene calls are TRBV7-6 and TRBJ2-5; the D call may be TRBD1 or TRBD2 (6 bases each). Germline V gene lookup returns CDR1 SGHVS and CDR2 FNYEAQ. Trimming stripped 1 base from V and 4 bases from J, with 10 bases between. This CDR3 has 14 residues. The CDR3 here is CASSLGGAGETQYF. The DNA for the CDR3 is TGTGCCAGCAGCTTAGGGGGGGCCGGAGAGACCCAGTACTTC. The complete variable domain, with remaining parts taken from reference TRBV7-6 and TRBJ2-5, reads GAGVSQSPRYKVTKRGQDVALRCDPISGHVSLYWYRQALGQGPEFLTYFNYEAQQDKSGLPNDRFSAERPEGSISTLTIQRTEQRDSAMYRCASSLGGAGETQYFGPGTRLLVL.

The J gene is TRBJ1-5, the V gene TRBV12-3 or TRBV12-4; maybe TRBD1 (5 bases). V shed 2 bases and J shed 5 bases, with 7 bases lying between them. This CDR3 is built from 13 residues. CDR3 amino acids: CASSLKQDQPQHF. The CDR3 region has the DNA TGTGCCAGCAGTTTAAAACAGGATCAGCCCCAGCATTTT.

This clonotype showed up just a few times. The chain joins TRBV2 to TRBJ2-7; D possibly corresponds to TRBD2 (5 bases). The CDR3 is made up of 15 amino acids. Per germline, CDR1 SNHLY and CDR2 FYNNEI. Trimming shortened V by 8 bases and J by 2 bases, and 19 bases separated the two germline ends. The CDR3 loop is CASRPGGGGAYEQYF. The DNA of the CDR3 is TGTGCCAGCCGCCCGGGTGGAGGTGGAGCCTACGAGCAGTACTTC.

This clonotype came up many times. The chain recombines TRBV29-1 with TRBJ1-1; D ambiguous. Germline loops: CDR1 SQVTM, CDR2 ANQGSEA. The length of the CDR3 is 13 residues. V lost 4 bases and J 5 bases, leaving 14 bases between the germline ends. In DNA form, the CDR3 reads TGCAGCGTTGGGGAGAGATTGGGGACTGAAGCTTTCTTT. Translating gives CSVGERLGTEAFF.

In its sample, this clonotype is medium-sized. V and J are TRBV7-6 and TRBJ1-1; D gene ambiguous. The V gene lost 6 bases and the J gene lost 1 base, with 9 bases spanning the gap. In germline, CDR1 is SGHVS, CDR2 FNYEAQ. The CDR3 is 13 residues long. The CDR3 DNA reads TGTGCCAGCAGGCAGCCGAAGAACACTGAAGCTTTCTTT. Protein product: CASRQPKNTEAFF. The entire variable domain, with the rest obtained from reference TRBV7-6 and TRBJ1-1, is as follows: GAGVSQSPRYKVTKRGQDVALRCDPISGHVSLYWYRQALGQGPEFLTYFNYEAQQDKSGLPNDRFSAERPEGSISTLTIQRTEQRDSAMYRCASRQPKNTEAFFGQGTRLTVV.

For the CDR3, the DNA is TGCGCCAGCAGCCCTACGGGAGGGTTAGGGGCCAACGTCCTGACTTTC. Protein: CASSPTGGLGANVLTF. The chain has TRBV5-1 and TRBJ2-6, with 8 bases that match TRBD2. After removal of 4 bases from V and 4 bases from J, the junction contained 7 bases not matched to a gene. Germline values: CDR1 SGHRS, CDR2 YFSETQ. This CDR3 spans 16 amino acids.

This clonotype was seen many times. The genes are TRBV5-1 and TRBJ1-5; no definite D call. This CDR3 has 14 amino acids. Looked up from germline, CDR1 is SGHRS and CDR2 is YFSETQ. With 4 bases removed from V and 4 bases from J, the gap between germline ends came to 12 bases. The CDR3 protein is CASSETPSNQPQHF. In DNA, the CDR3 is TGCGCCAGCAGCGAGACCCCGTCGAATCAGCCCCAGCATTTT.

This clonotype is medium-sized in the sample. The chain joins TRBV12-3 or TRBV12-4 to TRBJ2-2; D call uncertain. There are 13 residues in the CDR3. Trimming shortened V by 4 bases and J by 0 bases, and 3 bases separated the two germline ends. The CDR3 here is CASSSTNTGELFF. The CDR3 bases are TGTGCCAGCAGTTCGACGAACACCGGGGAGCTGTTTTTT.

This clonotype was seen at least ten times. The chain employs TRBV18 and TRBJ1-4, with 7 bases lining up with TRBD1. CDR1 is KGHSH, CDR2 LQKENI, per germline. Losses at the gene ends were 2 bases for V and 4 bases for J; bases not matched to a gene: 7. This CDR3 spans 16 amino acids. This CDR3 is CASSPNPGTDNEKLFF. The CDR3, as DNA: TGTGCCAGCTCACCAAATCCCGGGACAGATAATGAAAAACTGTTTTTT.

This clonotype was counted ten times or more. This chain links TRBV6-1 with TRBJ2-5, with D tentatively TRBD2 (5 bases). Germline CDR1 is MNHNS and CDR2 is SASEGT. V was shortened by 3 bases and J by 5 bases, with 7 bases between the two germline ends. The CDR3 has 12 residues. The CDR3 sequence is CASSERGETQYF. In nucleotides, the CDR3 is TGTGCCAGCAGTGAGCGAGGGGAGACCCAGTACTTC.

The sample holds a few counts of this clonotype. CDR3 amino acids: CATQRQGSANTEAFF. For the CDR3, the DNA is TGTGCCACCCAAAGACAGGGCTCGGCGAACACTGAAGCTTTCTTT. This chain connects TRBV19 to TRBJ1-1; 7 bases fit TRBD1. V shed 10 bases, J shed 1 base, and the junction held 12 bases outside the gene matches. CDR1 LNHDA and CDR2 SQIVND come from the germline V gene (reference sequence). The CDR3 has 15 residues.

With regard to this clonotype: A much bigger clone sits one base away, suggesting this may be a read error. This chain joins TRBV29-1 and TRBJ1-1; D is unclear. Germline loops: CDR1 SQVTM, CDR2 ANQGSEA. The CDR3 extends over 12 amino acids. In DNA form, the CDR3 reads TGCGGTGCCCGGGCACGGGACACTGAAGCTTTCTTT. Amino acid sequence: CGARARDTEAFF.

This rearrangement joins TRBV28 to TRBJ2-7, with 10 positions matching TRBD1. This CDR3 is built from 15 residues. CDR1 is MDHEN and CDR2 is SYDVKM in the germline V gene. V shed 5 bases, J shed 5 bases, and the junction held 9 bases outside the gene matches. This CDR3 is CASSPRGTGANEQYF. The DNA for the CDR3 is TGTGCCAGCAGTCCCCGCGGGACAGGGGCCAACGAGCAGTACTTC.

V gene TRBV11-2 combines with J gene TRBJ1-6, with D possibly TRBD1 on 6 matching bases. CDR3 length equals 14 residues. The germline V and J ends were trimmed by 3 bases and 7 bases, with 10 bases remaining between them. In germline, CDR1 is SGHAT, CDR2 FQNNGV. CDR3 coding DNA: TGTGCCAGCAGCTTGCTCCAGGGGAATTCACCCCTCCACTTT. Its protein product is CASSLLQGNSPLHF.

This clonotype ranks as medium-sized. This chain connects TRBV29-1 to TRBJ1-5, with 8 bases aligning to TRBD1. Germline lookup yields CDR1 SQVTM and CDR2 ANQGSEA. CDR3 length: 13 amino acids. V trimming: 1 base; J trimming: 6 bases; junction bases outside the gene matches: 2. In nucleotides, the CDR3 is TGCAGCGTTGAAGCAGGGGGCGGTCAGCCCCAGCATTTT. Amino acid sequence: CSVEAGGGQPQHF.

This clonotype was picked up a small number of times. The chain couples TRBV6-1 to TRBJ2-4; TRBD1 matches 7 bases. The CDR3 extends over 16 amino acids. The trim removed 4 bases at V and 0 bases at J, leaving 6 bases unmatched. The germline V gene has CDR1 MNHNS and CDR2 SASEGT. The CDR3 DNA sequence: TGTGCCAGCAGTGCACTCACAGGGGTAGCCAAAAACATTCAGTACTTC. Residues: CASSALTGVAKNIQYF.

By sample fraction, this clonotype is medium-sized. V gene TRBV6-2 or TRBV6-3 combines with J gene TRBJ2-2; D is unresolved. The germline V gene has CDR1 MNHEY and CDR2 SVGEGT. The CDR3 loop spans 15 amino acids. The ends were cut back, 0 bases at V and 3 bases at J, with 8 bases in the middle. CDR3 protein: CASSYSSYYTGELFF. CDR3 sequence (DNA): TGTGCCAGCAGTTACTCGAGCTATTACACCGGGGAGCTGTTTTTT.

This clonotype showed up many times. The V call is TRBV2, the J call TRBJ1-6, with no clear D. V was pared by 7 bases and J by 3 bases, with 13 bases between. Germline lookup yields CDR1 SNHLY and CDR2 FYNNEI. The CDR3 runs 15 residues. The CDR3 here is CASNRNQNYNSPLHF. The CDR3 coding sequence is TGTGCCAGCAATAGGAATCAGAACTATAATTCACCCCTCCACTTT.